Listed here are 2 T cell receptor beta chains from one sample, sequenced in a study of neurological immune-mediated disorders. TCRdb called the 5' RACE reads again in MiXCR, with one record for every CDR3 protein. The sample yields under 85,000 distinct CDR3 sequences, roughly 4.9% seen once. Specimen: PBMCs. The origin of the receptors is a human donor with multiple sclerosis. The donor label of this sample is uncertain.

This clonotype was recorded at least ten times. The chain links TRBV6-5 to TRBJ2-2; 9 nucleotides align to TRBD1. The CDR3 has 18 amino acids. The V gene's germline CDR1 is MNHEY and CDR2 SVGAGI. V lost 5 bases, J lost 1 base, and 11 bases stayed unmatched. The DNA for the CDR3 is TGTGCCAGCAGTCCAAACCCCCCGGGACAGGGGAACACCGGGGAGCTGTTTTTT. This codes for CASSPNPPGQGNTGELFF.

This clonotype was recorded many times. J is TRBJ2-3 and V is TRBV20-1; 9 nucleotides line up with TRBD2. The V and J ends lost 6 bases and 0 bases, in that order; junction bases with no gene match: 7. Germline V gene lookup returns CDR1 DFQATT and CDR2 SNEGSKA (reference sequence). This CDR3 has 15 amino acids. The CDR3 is CSAVSTSGSTDTQYF. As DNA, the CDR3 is TGCAGTGCCGTTAGTACTAGCGGGAGCACAGATACGCAGTATTTT.